These T cell receptor beta chains were read from a single sample in a study of blood T cell repertoires in COVID-19. Profiling relied on immunoSEQ multiplex PCR, and the TCRdb table lists in-frame clones only, not all of them. The profile shows 200,000 or so clones, 70% to 90% of them singletons. Sequenced material: PBMCs or T cells enriched from blood (not recorded which). The receptors derive from a woman aged 18-29 years who had recovered from COVID-19. Both conserved end residues are part of each CDR3. D genes are given only for firm matches. The listing skips clone size in some rows; elsewhere it reads once, few, many or a size class.

v_gene	j_gene	d_gene	abundance	CDR3nt	CDR3aa
TRBV5-1	TRBJ1-4	NA	NA	TGCGCCAGCAGCTTGAGTGGAGGACCTCGGGAAAAACTGTTTTTT	CASSLSGGPREKLFF
TRBV2	TRBJ1-5	TRBD1	NA	TGTGCCAGCAGTGTTAGGCGGACAGGGGTCCGGGATCAGCCCCAGCATTTT	CASSVRRTGVRDQPQHF
TRBV6-5	TRBJ1-5	NA	NA	TGTGCCAGCAGAAACAGGGCGGATCAGCCCCAGCATTTT	CASRNRADQPQHF
TRBV10-3	TRBJ1-2	TRBD1	NA	TGTGCCATCAGTGAAGTCCCGGGACAGGGTTTAGCTAACTATGGCTACACCTTC	CAISEVPGQGLANYGYTF
TRBV30	TRBJ1-3	TRBD1	NA	TGTGCCTGGAGTTTCGGGACAGGGGCTGGAAACACCATATATTTT	CAWSFGTGAGNTIYF
TRBV9	TRBJ1-1	NA	NA	TGTGCCAGCAGCGTAGATCTGGCCACGAACACTGAAGCTTTCTTT	CASSVDLATNTEAFF
TRBV6-5	TRBJ2-7	TRBD1	NA	TGTGCCAGCAGTACTGGACAGGGATGGCACGAGCAGTACTTC	CASSTGQGWHEQYF
TRBV11-2	TRBJ1-5	NA	NA	TGTGCCAGCAGCTTAGAGGCTGGGGCCGGTCAGCCCCAGCATTTT	CASSLEAGAGQPQHF
TRBV19	TRBJ1-5	NA	NA	TGTGCCAGTAGTAAGACAGATGATCAGCCCCAGCATTTT	CASSKTDDQPQHF
TRBV5-8	TRBJ2-2	TRBD2	NA	TGTGCCAGCAGCTTGGGACGACTAGCGGGGGGCCGGGGAACCGGGGAGCTGTTTTTT	CASSLGRLAGGRGTGELFF
TRBV10-2	TRBJ2-7	TRBD1	once	TGCGCCAGCAGAGGACAGGGCTCCTACGAGCAGTACTTC	CASRGQGSYEQYF
TRBV12-3/TRBV12-4	TRBJ2-7	NA	NA	TGTGCCAGCAGTTCCCCAGGGAACTACGAGCAGTACTTC	CASSSPGNYEQYF
TRBV9	TRBJ1-1	NA	NA	TGTGCCAGCAGCGTAGGGCAGGGTCACACTGAAGCTTTCTTT	CASSVGQGHTEAFF
TRBV6-5	TRBJ2-5	NA	NA	TGTGCCAGCAGTTCCGGACAGATCCAAGAGACCCAGTACTTC	CASSSGQIQETQYF
TRBV28	TRBJ2-5	NA	NA	TGTGCCAGCAGGATTAGTGAAGAGACCCAGTACTTC	CASRISEETQYF
TRBV5-4	TRBJ1-1	TRBD1	NA	TGTGCCAGCAGCTTCGACAGGGTGAGGTCGAACACTGAAGCTTTCTTT	CASSFDRVRSNTEAFF
TRBV6-1	TRBJ2-1	NA	NA	TGTGCCAGCAGTGAAAGGGGGGGCAGCTCCTACAATGAGCAGTTCTTC	CASSERGGSSYNEQFF
TRBV28	TRBJ1-1	NA	NA	TGTGCCAGCAGTTCCCGGGGTTTAGGCACTGAAGCTTTCTTT	CASSSRGLGTEAFF
TRBV27	TRBJ1-3	NA	NA	TGTGCCAGCAGTCCCGCGGGGGGGTCTGGAAACACCATATATTTT	CASSPAGGSGNTIYF
TRBV18	TRBJ2-2	TRBD1	NA	TGTGCCAGCTCACCAGGGACAGGGCTTTACACCGGGGAGCTGTTTTTT	CASSPGTGLYTGELFF
TRBV11-2	TRBJ1-2	TRBD1	NA	TGTGCCAGCAGCCCGACAGGGTCCAAGGGTGGCTACACCTTC	CASSPTGSKGGYTF
TRBV5-6	TRBJ2-1	NA	NA	TGTGCCAGCACACGCCCAGCGGCCATTAGGAATGAGCAGTTCTTC	CASTRPAAIRNEQFF
TRBV4-2	TRBJ2-1	NA	NA	TGTGCCAGCAGCCAAGATCAGGCAGGGGAAAAAGATGAGCAGTTCTTC	CASSQDQAGEKDEQFF
TRBV18	TRBJ1-5	NA	NA	TGTGCCAGCTCACCGGGGGGGCCGGCGAGCAATCAGCCCCAGCATTTT	CASSPGGPASNQPQHF
TRBV3-1/TRBV3-2	TRBJ2-7	TRBD2	NA	TGTGCCAGCAGCCAAGGACTAGCGGGGGGCTCCTCGGGGGAGCAGTACTTC	CASSQGLAGGSSGEQYF
TRBV24-1	TRBJ1-5	NA	NA	TGTGCCACCAGTAGTCCGGTTAGCAATCAGCCCCAGCATTTT	CATSSPVSNQPQHF
TRBV9	TRBJ2-1	NA	NA	TGTGCCGAAACCCACAGGGCAGGTGATACCGACAATGAGCAGTTCTTC	CAETHRAGDTDNEQFF
TRBV24-1	TRBJ2-1	NA	NA	TGTGCCACCAGTGCCGGGACAGGATCTTTGGGGAGGGTTTACAATGAGCAGTTCTTC	CATSAGTGSLGRVYNEQFF
TRBV24-1	TRBJ2-5	NA	NA	TGTGCCACCAGTGGACTAAGGGAGACCCAGTACTTC	CATSGLRETQYF
TRBV18	TRBJ2-1	NA	NA	TGTGCCAGCTCACACTCGACGGAGCTGGAGCAGTTCTTC	CASSHSTELEQFF
TRBV5-6	TRBJ1-6	NA	NA	TGTGCCAGCAGCCCCTTTGGTAGCTCCTATAATTCACCCCTCCACTTT	CASSPFGSSYNSPLHF
TRBV6-5	TRBJ1-2	TRBD1	NA	TGTGCCAGCAGTACCTCCGGGACAGGGGATGGCTACACCTTC	CASSTSGTGDGYTF
TRBV5-1	TRBJ2-1	TRBD2	once	TGCGCCAGCAGCTTCGGAGCGGGGGGTTACAATGAGCAGTTCTTC	CASSFGAGGYNEQFF
TRBV4-1	TRBJ2-7	TRBD1	NA	TGCGCCAGCAGCCATATTATCGAACAGGGGAACAAAGGCTACGAGCAGTACTTC	CASSHIIEQGNKGYEQYF
TRBV7-6	TRBJ2-1	TRBD2	NA	TGTGCCAGCAGCCCACAAGGGACTAGCGGGGGGCGATACAATGAGCAGTTCTTC	CASSPQGTSGGRYNEQFF
TRBV5-4	TRBJ2-1	NA	NA	TGTGCCAGCAGCTTGGGTTGGGGGCGGAGCTCCTACAATGAGCAGTTCTTC	CASSLGWGRSSYNEQFF
TRBV2	TRBJ1-1	TRBD1	NA	TGTGCCAGCAGTGAACTAGAGGGGGCGCACACTGAAGCTTTCTTT	CASSELEGAHTEAFF
TRBV2	TRBJ1-6	NA	few	TGTGCCAGCAGTACCCCGGACAGTTATAATTCACCCCTCCACTTT	CASSTPDSYNSPLHF
TRBV3-1/TRBV3-2	TRBJ1-2	TRBD1	NA	TGTGCCAGCCGCAACAGGGGATACTATGGCTACACCTTC	CASRNRGYYGYTF
TRBV5-1	TRBJ2-7	NA	NA	TGCGCCAGCAGCTGGGACAAGATAGCACTGACGGGGGAGCAGTACTTC	CASSWDKIALTGEQYF
TRBV7-6	TRBJ2-7	NA	NA	TGTGCCAGCAGCTTAGGACCCCAGGGATACGAGCAGTACTTC	CASSLGPQGYEQYF